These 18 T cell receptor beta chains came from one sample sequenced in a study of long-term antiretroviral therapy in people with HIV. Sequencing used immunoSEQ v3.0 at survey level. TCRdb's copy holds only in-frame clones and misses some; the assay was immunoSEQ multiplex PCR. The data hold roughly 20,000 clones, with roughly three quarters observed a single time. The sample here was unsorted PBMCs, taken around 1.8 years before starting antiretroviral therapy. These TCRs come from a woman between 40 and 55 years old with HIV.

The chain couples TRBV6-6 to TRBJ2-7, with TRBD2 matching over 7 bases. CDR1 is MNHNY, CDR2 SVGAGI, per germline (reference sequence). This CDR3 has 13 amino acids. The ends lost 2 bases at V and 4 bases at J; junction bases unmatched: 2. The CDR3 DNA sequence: TGTGCCAGCAGTTACGCGGGGGAGTACGAGCAGTACTTC. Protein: CASSYAGEYEQYF.

CDR3 sequence reads: CASWGGALAKNIQYF. The DNA of the CDR3 is TGTGCCAGCTGGGGGGGAGCCCTAGCCAAAAACATTCAGTACTTC. This rearrangement joins TRBV21-1 to TRBJ2-4; TRBD2, the D gene given by the table, was not confirmed from the DNA. TRBV21-1 is listed as a pseudogene. The CDR3 covers 15 residues.

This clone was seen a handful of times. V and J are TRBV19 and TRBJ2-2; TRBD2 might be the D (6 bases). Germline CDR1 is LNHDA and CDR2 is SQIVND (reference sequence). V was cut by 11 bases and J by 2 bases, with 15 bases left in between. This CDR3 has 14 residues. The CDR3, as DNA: TGTGCCGTCTCGGACGGGGGAAACACCGGGGAGCTGTTTTTT. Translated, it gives CAVSDGGNTGELFF.

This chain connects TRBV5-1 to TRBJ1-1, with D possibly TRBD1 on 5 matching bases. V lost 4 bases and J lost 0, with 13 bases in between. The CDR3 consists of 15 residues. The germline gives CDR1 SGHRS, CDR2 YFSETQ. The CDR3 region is CASSPREGLNTEAFF. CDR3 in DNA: TGCGCCAGCAGCCCGAGGGAGGGGTTGAACACTGAAGCTTTCTTT.

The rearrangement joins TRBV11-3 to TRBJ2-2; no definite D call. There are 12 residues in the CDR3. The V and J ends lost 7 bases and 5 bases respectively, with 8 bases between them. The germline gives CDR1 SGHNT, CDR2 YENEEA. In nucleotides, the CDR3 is TGTGCCAGCACAAAACTTACCGGGGAGCTGTTTTTT. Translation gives CASTKLTGELFF.

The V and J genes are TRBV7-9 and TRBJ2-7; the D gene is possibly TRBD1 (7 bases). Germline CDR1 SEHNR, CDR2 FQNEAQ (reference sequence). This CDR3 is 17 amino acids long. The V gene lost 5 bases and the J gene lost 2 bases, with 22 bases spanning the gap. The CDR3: CASSTIPDRRGTYEQYF. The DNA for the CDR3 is TGTGCCAGCAGCACGATTCCGGACAGGAGGGGAACCTACGAGCAGTACTTC.

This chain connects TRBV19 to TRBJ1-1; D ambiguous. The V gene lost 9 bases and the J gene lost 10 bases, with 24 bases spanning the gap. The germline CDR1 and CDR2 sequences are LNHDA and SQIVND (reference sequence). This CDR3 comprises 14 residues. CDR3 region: CASQIVSGSKGAFF. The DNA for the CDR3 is TGTGCCAGCCAAATCGTCTCGGGGTCTAAAGGAGCTTTCTTT. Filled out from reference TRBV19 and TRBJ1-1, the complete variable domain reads DGGITQSPKYLFRKEGQNVTLSCEQNLNHDAMYWYRQDPGQGLRLIYYSQIVNDFQKGDIAEGYSVSREKKESFPLTVTSAQKNPTAFYLCASQIVSGSKGAFFGQGTRLTVV.

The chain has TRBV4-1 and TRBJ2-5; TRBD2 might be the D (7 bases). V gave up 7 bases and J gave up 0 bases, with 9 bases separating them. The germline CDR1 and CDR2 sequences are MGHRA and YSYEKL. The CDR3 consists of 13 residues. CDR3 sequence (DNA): TGCGCCAGCAAGGGGGGGTACCAAGAGACCCAGTACTTC. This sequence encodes CASKGGYQETQYF.

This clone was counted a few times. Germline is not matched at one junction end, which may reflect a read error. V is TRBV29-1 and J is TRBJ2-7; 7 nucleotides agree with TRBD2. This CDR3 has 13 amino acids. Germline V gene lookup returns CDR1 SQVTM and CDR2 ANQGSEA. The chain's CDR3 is CSVEAGSSYEQYF. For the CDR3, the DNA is TGCAGCGTGGAAGCGGGGAGCTCCTACGAGCAGTACTTC.

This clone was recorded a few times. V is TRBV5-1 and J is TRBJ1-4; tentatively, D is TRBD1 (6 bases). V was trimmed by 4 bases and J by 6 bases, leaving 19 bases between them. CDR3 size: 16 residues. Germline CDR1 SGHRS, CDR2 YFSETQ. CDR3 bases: TGCGCCAGCAGCCGGCAGAGCGGAACAGGGCATGAAAAACTGTTTTTT. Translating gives CASSRQSGTGHEKLFF.

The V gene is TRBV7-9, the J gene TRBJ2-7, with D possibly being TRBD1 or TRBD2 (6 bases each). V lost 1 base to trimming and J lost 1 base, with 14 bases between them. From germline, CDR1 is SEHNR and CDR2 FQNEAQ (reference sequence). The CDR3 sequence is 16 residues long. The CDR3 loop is CASSLGVGGRSYEQYF. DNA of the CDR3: TGTGCCAGCAGCTTAGGGGTCGGGGGCCGTTCCTACGAGCAGTACTTC. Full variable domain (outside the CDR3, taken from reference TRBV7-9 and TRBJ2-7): DTGVSQNPRHKITKRGQNVTFRCDPISEHNRLYWYRQTLGQGPEFLTYFQNEAQLEKSRLLSDRFSAERPKGSFSTLEIQRTEQGDSAMYLCASSLGVGGRSYEQYFGPGTRLTVT.

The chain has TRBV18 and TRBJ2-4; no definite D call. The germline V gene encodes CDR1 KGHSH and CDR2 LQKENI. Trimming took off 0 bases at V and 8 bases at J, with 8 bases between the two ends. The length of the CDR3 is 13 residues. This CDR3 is CASSPPSWDIQYF. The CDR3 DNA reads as TGTGCCAGCTCACCACCCTCGTGGGACATTCAGTACTTC.

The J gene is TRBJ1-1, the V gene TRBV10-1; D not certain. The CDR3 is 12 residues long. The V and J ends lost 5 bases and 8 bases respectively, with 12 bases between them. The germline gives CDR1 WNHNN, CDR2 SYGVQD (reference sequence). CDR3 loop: CASSSPDGEAFF. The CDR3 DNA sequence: TGCGCCAGCAGTTCGCCAGACGGCGAAGCTTTCTTT.

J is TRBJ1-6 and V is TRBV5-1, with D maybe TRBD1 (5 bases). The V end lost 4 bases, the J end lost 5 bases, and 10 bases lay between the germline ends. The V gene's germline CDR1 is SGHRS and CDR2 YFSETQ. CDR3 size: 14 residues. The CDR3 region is CASSIKGDNSPLHF. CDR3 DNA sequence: TGCGCCAGCAGCATTAAAGGGGATAATTCACCCCTCCACTTT. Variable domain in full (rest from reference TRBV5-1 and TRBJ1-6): KAGVTQTPRYLIKTRGQQVTLSCSPISGHRSVSWYQQTPGQGLQFLFEYFSETQRNKGNFPGRFSGRQFSNSRSEMNVSTLELGDSALYLCASSIKGDNSPLHFGNGTRLTVT.

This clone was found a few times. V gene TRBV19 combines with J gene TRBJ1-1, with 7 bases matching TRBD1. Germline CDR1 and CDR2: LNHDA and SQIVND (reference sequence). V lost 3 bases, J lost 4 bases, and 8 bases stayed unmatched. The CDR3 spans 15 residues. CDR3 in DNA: TGTGCCAGTAGTATTCTACAGGGGAGGGGCACTGAAGCTTTCTTT. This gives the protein CASSILQGRGTEAFF.

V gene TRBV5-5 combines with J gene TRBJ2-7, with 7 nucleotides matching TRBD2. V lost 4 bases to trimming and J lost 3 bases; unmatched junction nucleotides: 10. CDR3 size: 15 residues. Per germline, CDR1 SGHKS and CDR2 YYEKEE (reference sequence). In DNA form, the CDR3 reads TGTGCCAGCAGCCAAGGACTAGTTGCGGGCTACGAGCAGTACTTC. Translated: CASSQGLVAGYEQYF.

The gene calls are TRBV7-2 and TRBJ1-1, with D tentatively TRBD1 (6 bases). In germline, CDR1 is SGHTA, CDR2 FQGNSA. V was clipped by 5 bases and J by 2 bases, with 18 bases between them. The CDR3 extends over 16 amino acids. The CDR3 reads CASSPPSGATNTEAFF. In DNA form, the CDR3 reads TGTGCCAGCAGCCCCCCCTCAGGGGCAACTAACACTGAAGCTTTCTTT.

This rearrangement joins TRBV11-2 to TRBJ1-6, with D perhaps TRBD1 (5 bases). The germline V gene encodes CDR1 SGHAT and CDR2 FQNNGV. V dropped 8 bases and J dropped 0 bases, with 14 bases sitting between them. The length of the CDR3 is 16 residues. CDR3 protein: CASGTESSSYNSPLHF. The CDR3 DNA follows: TGTGCCAGCGGGACCGAATCCAGCTCCTATAATTCACCCCTCCACTTT.